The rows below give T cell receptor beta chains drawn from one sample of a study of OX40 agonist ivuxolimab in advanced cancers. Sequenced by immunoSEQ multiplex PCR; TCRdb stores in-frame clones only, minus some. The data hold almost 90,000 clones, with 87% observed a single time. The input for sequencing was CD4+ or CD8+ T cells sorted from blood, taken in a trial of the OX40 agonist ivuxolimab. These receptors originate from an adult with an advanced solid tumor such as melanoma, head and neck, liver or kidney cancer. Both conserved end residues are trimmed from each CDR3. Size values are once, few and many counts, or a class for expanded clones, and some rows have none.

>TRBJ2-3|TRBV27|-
ASRLRGVPSTDTQY
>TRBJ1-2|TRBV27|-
ASSLFGVGGYT
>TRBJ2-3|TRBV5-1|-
ASSLEAASTDTQY
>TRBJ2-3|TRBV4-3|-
ASSSLEGQRASGRGRTDTQY
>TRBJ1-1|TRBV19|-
ASTPWEGGTEAF
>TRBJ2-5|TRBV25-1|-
ASSETAQY
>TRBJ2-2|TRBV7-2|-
ASSLWQDTGELF
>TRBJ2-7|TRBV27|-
ASSLAFPGGYDEQY
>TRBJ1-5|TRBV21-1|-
ASSPLGRGNQPQH
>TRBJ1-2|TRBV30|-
AWRGQSYGYT
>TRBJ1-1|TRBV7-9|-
ASSPLGGWYTEAF
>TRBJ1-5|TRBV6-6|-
ASSRGAGQPQH
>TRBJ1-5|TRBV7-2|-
ASTADRTLNQPQH
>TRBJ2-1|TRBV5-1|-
ASSSGTEYSNEQF
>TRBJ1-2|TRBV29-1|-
SVESPDRFQGS
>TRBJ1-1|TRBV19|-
ASSISGTGGTEAF
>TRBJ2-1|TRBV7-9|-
ASSLTTSSYNEQF
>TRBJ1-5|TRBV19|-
ASSIRQEVGNQPQH
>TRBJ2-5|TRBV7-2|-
ASSSGTSGRGETQY
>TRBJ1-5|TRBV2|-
ASSLGGGQPQH
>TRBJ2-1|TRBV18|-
ASSPSLDNEQF
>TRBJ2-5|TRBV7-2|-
ASSLVTSGYQETQY
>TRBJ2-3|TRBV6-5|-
ATRLGMNTDTQY
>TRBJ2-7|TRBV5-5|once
ASSLGTGPYEQY
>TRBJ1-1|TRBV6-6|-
ASSPDLGTEAF
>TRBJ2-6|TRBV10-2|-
ASSVRDPGANVLT
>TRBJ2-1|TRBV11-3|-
ASSSPPANEQF
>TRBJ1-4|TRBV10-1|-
ASSDSRATNEKLF
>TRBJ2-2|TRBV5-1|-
ASSRQGASTGELF
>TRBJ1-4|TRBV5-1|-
ASSLAVLGGGGGNEKLF
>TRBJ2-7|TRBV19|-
ASSIQVVSEQY
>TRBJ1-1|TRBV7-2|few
ASSAGRGRNTEAF
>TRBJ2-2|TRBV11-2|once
ASSLLGGNTGELF
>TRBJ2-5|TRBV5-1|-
ASSYTGRETQY
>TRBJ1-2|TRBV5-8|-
ASSGQADYGYT
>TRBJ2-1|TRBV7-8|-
ASSPALAGGMNEQF
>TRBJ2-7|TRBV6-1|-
ASKPGQGGEQY
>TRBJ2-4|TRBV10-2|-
ASSEKRQGARLNIQY
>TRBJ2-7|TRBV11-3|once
ASSPSRGAGEQY
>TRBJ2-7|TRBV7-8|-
ASSSGAVYEQY
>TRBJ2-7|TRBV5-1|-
ASSLGQGIHEQY
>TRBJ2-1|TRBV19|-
ASSTRGYNEQF
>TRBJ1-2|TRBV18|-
ASSPDGNYGYT
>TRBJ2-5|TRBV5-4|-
ASSLELRNQETQY
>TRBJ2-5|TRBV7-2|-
ASSLVGAQETQY
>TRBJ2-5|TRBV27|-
ASSFSFGAETQY
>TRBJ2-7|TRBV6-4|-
ASSDRGLLSYEQY
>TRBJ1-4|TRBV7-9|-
ASSQGATNEKLF
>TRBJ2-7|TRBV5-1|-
ASSLVDKGAYEQY
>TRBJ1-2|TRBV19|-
ASSIANYGYT
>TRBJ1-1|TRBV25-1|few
ASSVQVHTEAF
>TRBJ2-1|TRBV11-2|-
ASSLGQGINEQF
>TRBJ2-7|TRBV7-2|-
ASSPGTGATYEQY
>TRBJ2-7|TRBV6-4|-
ASSALAGGVEQY
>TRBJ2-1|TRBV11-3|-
ASSTSGPVEQF
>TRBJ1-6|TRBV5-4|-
AGSLTGRGDSPLH